The 19 T cell receptor beta chains listed next were all sequenced from one sample in a study of cytomegalovirus exposure and HLA in healthy donors. The study ran its PCR with 60 Vbeta and 13 Jbeta primers. Assay: immunoSEQ multiplex PCR; the TCRdb copy retains only in-frame clones and omits some. The sample consists of more than 80,000 clones, roughly three fifths of them appearing once. The sequencing sample was made of PBMCs. Source of these receptors: a man aged 55-75 years in good health and CMV-seronegative.

The genes are TRBV10-1 and TRBJ1-1; D is possibly TRBD1 (6 bases). Germline V CDR1 and CDR2: WNHNN, SYGVQD (reference sequence). V shed 0 bases and J shed 10 bases, with 15 bases lying between them. CDR3 size: 14 residues. This chain's CDR3 is CASSESMGAGVAFF. Written as DNA, the CDR3 is TGCGCCAGCAGTGAGTCGATGGGCGCAGGGGTAGCTTTCTTT.

The chain uses TRBV6-5 and TRBJ1-2; 7 nucleotides line up with TRBD1. After removal of 2 bases from V and 4 bases from J, the junction contained 7 bases not matched to a gene. Per the germline V gene, CDR1 is MNHEY and CDR2 is SVGAGI. This CDR3 comprises 15 residues. The CDR3 coding sequence is TGTGCCAGCAGTTACCTAGGACAGGAGATCTATGGCTACACCTTC. Its protein is CASSYLGQEIYGYTF.

The J gene is TRBJ2-5, the V gene TRBV5-1; 10 bases line up with TRBD2. CDR1 SGHRS and CDR2 YFSETQ come from the germline V gene. Trimming removed 1 base from V and 5 bases from J; junction bases left unmatched: 5. This CDR3 comprises 15 residues. The CDR3 bases are TGCGCCAGCAGCTTGACAGCGGGAGGGCGTGAGACCCAGTACTTC. Protein: CASSLTAGGRETQYF.

This clone was seen more than once but under ten times. This chain uses TRBV9 with TRBJ1-3; 10 nucleotides agree with TRBD1. V lost 2 bases, J lost 0 bases, and 5 bases stayed unmatched. Germline V gene sequence: CDR1 SGDLS, CDR2 YYNGEE. This CDR3 contains 17 residues. CDR3 sequence (DNA): TGTGCCAGCAGCGTTTCATGGGACAGGGGCTCTGGAAACACCATATATTTT. Translation gives CASSVSWDRGSGNTIYF.

The chain recombines TRBV5-1 with TRBJ2-1; 11 bases agree with TRBD2. J gave up 6 bases and V 4 bases, and 6 bases lay outside the gene matches. The CDR3 sequence is 15 residues long. The V gene's germline CDR1 is SGHRS and CDR2 YFSETQ. DNA of the CDR3: TGCGCCAGCAGCCTTAGCGGGGGGGCCGGCAATGAGCAGTTCTTC. Amino acid sequence: CASSLSGGAGNEQFF.

This clone was observed a few times. The final CDR3 position lacks the conserved phenylalanine or tryptophan, pointing to a likely read error. The rearrangement links TRBV5-4 to TRBJ2-7, with TRBD1 as a possible D gene (6 bases). V lost 3 bases to trimming and J lost 0 bases, with 10 bases between them. In germline, CDR1 is SGHNT, CDR2 YYREEE (reference sequence). The CDR3 covers 14 residues. Written as DNA, the CDR3 is TGTGCCAGCAGCTCCGGGACAACCTCCTACGAGCAGTACCTC. This encodes CASSSGTTSYEQYL.

This rearrangement joins TRBV6-1 to TRBJ2-7; no reliable D call. This CDR3 is 11 amino acids long. V was pared by 1 base and J by 5 bases, with 3 bases between. Germline V CDR1 and CDR2: MNHNS, SASEGT. CDR3 in amino acids: CASSEVNEQYF. CDR3 DNA sequence: TGTGCCAGCAGTGAAGTAAACGAGCAGTACTTC.

The chain joins TRBV28 to TRBJ1-1; 7 nucleotides match TRBD1. CDR3 length: 16 residues. Trimming removed 5 bases from V and 3 bases from J; junction bases left unmatched: 12. Germline CDR1 MDHEN, CDR2 SYDVKM. The chain's CDR3 is CASSQNRGLKDTEAFF. The CDR3 DNA reads as TGTGCCAGCAGTCAAAACAGGGGTCTGAAGGACACTGAAGCTTTCTTT. Based on the CDR3 plus reference TRBV28 and TRBJ1-1, the full variable domain is DVKVTQSSRYLVKRTGEKVFLECVQDMDHENMFWYRQDPGLGLRLIYFSYDVKMKEKGDIPEGYSVSREKKERFSLILESASTNQTSMYLCASSQNRGLKDTEAFFGQGTRLTVV.

This chain joins TRBV10-2 and TRBJ2-1; 9 bases map to TRBD2. This CDR3 is built from 15 residues. Germline V gene lookup returns CDR1 WSHSY and CDR2 SAAADI. Unmatched junction bases numbered 5, after V lost 6 bases and J lost 2 bases. The CDR3: CASSDLAGAYNEQFF. DNA of the CDR3: TGCGCCAGCAGCGATTTAGCGGGAGCCTACAATGAGCAGTTCTTC.

The chain uses TRBV19 and TRBJ1-2, with TRBD1 as a possible D gene (6 bases). The germline CDR1 and CDR2 sequences are LNHDA and SQIVND (reference sequence). V gave up 5 bases and J gave up 4 bases, with 8 bases separating them. The CDR3 totals 12 residues. CDR3 in DNA: TGTGCCAGTAGTGTACAGGGCTATGGCTACACCTTC. It codes for CASSVQGYGYTF.

The V and J genes are TRBV5-1 and TRBJ2-1, with 9 positions matching TRBD2. V trimming: 0 bases; J trimming: 4 bases; junction bases outside the gene matches: 5. The CDR3 is 16 residues long. Per germline, CDR1 SGHRS and CDR2 YFSETQ. The CDR3 here is CASSLEAGGLYNEQFF. CDR3 DNA: TGCGCCAGCAGCTTGGAGGCGGGGGGGCTATACAATGAGCAGTTCTTC. Full variable domain (outside the CDR3, taken from reference TRBV5-1 and TRBJ2-1): KAGVTQTPRYLIKTRGQQVTLSCSPISGHRSVSWYQQTPGQGLQFLFEYFSETQRNKGNFPGRFSGRQFSNSRSEMNVSTLELGDSALYLCASSLEAGGLYNEQFFGPGTRLTVL.

This clone has a handful of counts. This chain uses TRBV27 with TRBJ1-6, with TRBD1 as a possible D gene (6 bases). The length of the CDR3 is 16 residues. V was cut by 3 bases and J by 4 bases, with 13 bases left in between. In germline, CDR1 is MNHEY, CDR2 SMNVEV (reference sequence). CDR3 nucleotide sequence: TGTGCCAGCAGTTTGGACAGCCAAGTTTATAATTCACCCCTCCACTTT. The encoded protein is CASSLDSQVYNSPLHF.

The V call is TRBV7-2, the J call TRBJ2-1, with 8 bases matching TRBD1. From germline, CDR1 is SGHTA and CDR2 FQGNSA. CDR3 length: 14 amino acids. J gave up 6 bases and V 6 bases, and 7 bases lay outside the gene matches. The CDR3, as DNA: TGTGCCAGCAGTATCCAGGGGGCTTCCAATGAGCAGTTCTTC. Protein: CASSIQGASNEQFF.

This chain joins TRBV7-7 and TRBJ2-2; 11 positions match TRBD2. Losses at the gene ends were 1 base for V and 6 bases for J; bases not matched to a gene: 10. Germline-derived CDR1 and CDR2 are SSHAT and FNYEAQ (reference sequence). The length of the CDR3 is 18 residues. CDR3 coding DNA: TGTGCCAGCAGCTTAGTGATAGCGGGAGGGCCTCTCCCCGGGGAGCTGTTTTTT. It translates to CASSLVIAGGPLPGELFF.

V gene TRBV18 combines with J gene TRBJ1-5; D gene ambiguous. V dropped 2 bases and J dropped 1 base, with 3 bases sitting between them. In germline, CDR1 is KGHSH, CDR2 LQKENI. CDR3 length: 13 amino acids. CDR3 region: CASSPSSNQPQHF. CDR3 coding DNA: TGTGCCAGCTCACCAAGCAGCAATCAGCCCCAGCATTTT.

This clone showed up just a few times. The chain recombines TRBV6-5 with TRBJ2-3, with D unresolved. Trimming cost V 7 bases and J 7 bases, with 3 bases left between them. This CDR3 is built from 9 residues. Germline CDR1 is MNHEY and CDR2 is SVGAGI. CDR3 coding DNA: TGTGCCAGCACCTATACGCAGTATTTT. It yields the protein CASTYTQYF.

The CDR3, as DNA: TGTGCCAGCAGCTTGGGACACCTTATAGCCAAAAACATTCAGTACTTC. Amino acids: CASSLGHLIAKNIQYF. The gene calls are TRBV5-6 and TRBJ2-4, with D unclear. The length of the CDR3 is 16 residues. Germline CDR1 SGHDT, CDR2 YYEEEE. The germline V and J ends were trimmed by 0 bases and 0 bases, with 10 bases remaining between them.

This chain joins TRBV19 and TRBJ2-1, with 8 bases aligning to TRBD2. With V trimmed by 5 bases and J by 8 bases, 11 bases remained unmatched. The CDR3 runs to 15 residues. Germline assignment: CDR1 LNHDA and CDR2 SQIVND (reference sequence). The CDR3 loop is CASSFGLAELDEQFF. CDR3 coding DNA: TGTGCCAGTAGTTTCGGACTAGCCGAACTGGATGAGCAGTTCTTC.

The V call is TRBV28, the J call TRBJ1-3; D is unclear. Per germline, CDR1 MDHEN and CDR2 SYDVKM. V lost 4 bases and J 0 bases, leaving 7 bases between the germline ends. The CDR3 contains 14 residues. CDR3 bases: TGTGCCAGCAGTTCCCACGGCTCTGGAAACACCATATATTTT. Translating it yields CASSSHGSGNTIYF.